This T cell receptor beta chain was recovered during a study of vaccination effects on CD4 cells after COVID-19. Antigen-specific CD4+ T cells were first expanded with viral peptide pools by the ViraFEST assay and only then sequenced. Isolation of CD4+ T cells took place after about nine days of culture. Either the BNT162b2 or mRNA-1273 vaccine was given to participants in two doses. Clones were read by immunoSEQ multiplex PCR, and TCRdb kept only the in-frame ones, dropping some. The sample lists fewer than 40,000 clones, around four fifths occurring once. Note on this clone: The antigen is unknown.

The CDR3 has 14 amino acids. Germline CDR1 SGHRS, CDR2 YFSETQ. Trimming took off 4 bases at V and 5 bases at J, with 15 bases between the two ends. This clonotype originated in a human donor who received a COVID-19 vaccine. Some clones in this sample may be carry-over from other donors' samples. The V call is TRBV5-1, the J call TRBJ2-5; D is uncertain. The sample was CD4+ T cells from PBMCs cultured with HCoV-NL63 spike peptides, taken after COVID-19 vaccination. CDR3 nucleotide sequence: TGCGCCAGCAGCCCCGGGTGGGTAGAGGAGACCCAGTACTTC. Amino acid sequence: CASSPGWVEETQYF.